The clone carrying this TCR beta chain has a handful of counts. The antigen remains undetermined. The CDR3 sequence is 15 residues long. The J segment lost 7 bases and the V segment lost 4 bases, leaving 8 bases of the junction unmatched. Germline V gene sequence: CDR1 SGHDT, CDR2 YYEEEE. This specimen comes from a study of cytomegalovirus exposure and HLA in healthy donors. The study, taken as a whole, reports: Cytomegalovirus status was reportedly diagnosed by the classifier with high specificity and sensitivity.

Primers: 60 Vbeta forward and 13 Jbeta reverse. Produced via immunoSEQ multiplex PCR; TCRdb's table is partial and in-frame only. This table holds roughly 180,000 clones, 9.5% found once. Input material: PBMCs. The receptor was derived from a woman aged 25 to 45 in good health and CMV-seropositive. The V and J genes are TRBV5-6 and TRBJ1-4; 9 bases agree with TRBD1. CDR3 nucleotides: TGTGCCAGCAGCCGCCGGACAGGGGAGAGTGAAAAACTGTTTTTT. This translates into CASSRRTGESEKLFF.